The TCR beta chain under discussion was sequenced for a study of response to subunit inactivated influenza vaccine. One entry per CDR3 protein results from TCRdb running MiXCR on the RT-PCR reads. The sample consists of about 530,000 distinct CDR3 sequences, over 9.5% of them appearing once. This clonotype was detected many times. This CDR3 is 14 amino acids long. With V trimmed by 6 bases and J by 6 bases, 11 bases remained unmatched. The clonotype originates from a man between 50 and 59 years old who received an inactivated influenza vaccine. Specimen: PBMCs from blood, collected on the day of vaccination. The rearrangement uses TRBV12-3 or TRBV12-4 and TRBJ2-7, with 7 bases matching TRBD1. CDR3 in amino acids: CASRDSFTGAEQYF. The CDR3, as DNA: TGTGCCAGCAGAGACAGCTTTACAGGGGCCGAGCAGTACTTC.